These T cell receptor beta chains were read from a single sample in a study of technical replicates of blood from several donors. Using immunoSEQ multiplex PCR, the repertoire was profiled, and TCRdb retains in-frame clones only, with some absent. The table includes some 70,000 clones, over 85% detected once. Specimen: T cells isolated from PBMCs. All receptors derive from a human donor in good health. Both conserved end residues are trimmed from each CDR3.

V gene	CDR3 protein
TRBV10-1	ASSGGDTGTDTQY
TRBV27	ASSLGRANYGYT
TRBV27	ASSPRASGVDSEQY
TRBV10-3	AISLDRYTEAF
TRBV21-1	ASSKSPTKIWNRSVPGANVLT
TRBV19	ASSIGAGPKNQETQY
TRBV6-6	ASSPARQVLNQPQH
TRBV7-2	ASRQDPNTEAF
TRBV5-4	ASSSGTGGETQY
TRBV2	ASSEALLGRVSVAGTNEKLF
TRBV25-1	ASSELTGANEKLF
TRBV14	ASSADLDLTDTQY
TRBV11-3	ASSLDQDILTGDGYT
TRBV27	ASSFYGTGSLNQPQH
TRBV4-1	ASSQEVHRGETQY
TRBV7-9	ASSLSDRGGTDTQY
TRBV28	ASSHLGQPSYNEQF
TRBV12-5	ASGLVTGGLFNQPQH
TRBV4-3	ASSQDGLAETGELF
TRBV29-1	SVLTAAGANVLT
TRBV4-1	ASSPMLAGGRRNEQF
TRBV29-1	SVLGGTSYEQY
TRBV28	ASSPWTGMTTEAF
TRBV5-8	ASSFHTMAQPQH
TRBV6-5	ASAQGHGYT
TRBV18	ASSPGLTVTGNEQF
TRBV4-1	ASSQGQGAYEQY
TRBV9	ASSVATDRGEQY
TRBV10-1	ASSFQRTYNEQF
TRBV19	ASADRVGGLEQY
TRBV5-1	ASSAGQETQY
TRBV5-1	ASSLISGRTDTQY
TRBV13	ASSLGAGSYNEQF
TRBV4-1	ASSHRLRDRASYEQY
TRBV2	ASSEGGSGRVANEQF
TRBV28	ASGRWGRGEKLF
TRBV7-3	ASSLRFGDSNGYT
TRBV19	ASSTELYRGLDTDTQY
TRBV6-5	ASSTGEAEQY
TRBV7-9	ASSLGRSLYEQY
TRBV19	ASKEELNTEAF
TRBV28	ASSQLADRLGNQPQH
TRBV7-2	ASSLQQPEAF
TRBV19	ASSIVTGAQPQH
TRBV19	ASSPGTSNIQY
TRBV30	AWSVGDPTGRGLF
TRBV11-3	ASSLYSEVHTGELF
TRBV10-3	AIRLPGLGVF
TRBV28	ASRGRHLSGNTIY
TRBV6-6	ASSPGVVSGNTIY
TRBV9	ASSAGGRGETQY
TRBV7-2	ASSLVGGEATPYEQY
TRBV27	ASSFGLAGVRRSYEQY
TRBV2	ASSEGDGTSSYEQY
TRBV27	ASSSGGNTEAF
TRBV18	ASSHPSGRENEQF
TRBV9	ASSVQWEGIEQY
TRBV5-5	ASSLIPSSTGGFTEAF
TRBV5-6	ASSFTPGQSYGYT
TRBV19	ASSIAGGYGYT